The subject of this entry is one T cell receptor beta chain. These data are taken from a study of blood T cell repertoires in COVID-19. Looking at the study overall: COVID-19 samples, acute and convalescent, were from the United States, Italy and Spain. PBMCs, B-cell-depleted T cells, or T cells provided the cDNA or gDNA that made up the material.

Authors' analysis steps: Amplification of reference gene primers provided the estimated nucleated cell counts. TCRdb's copy holds only in-frame clones and misses some; the assay was immunoSEQ multiplex PCR. The V and J calls and clone size come from that table; D and trimming were worked out from the DNA. The profile shows tens of thousands of clones, 55% to 70% of them singletons. The V end lost 6 bases, the J end lost 6 bases, and 17 bases lay between the germline ends. Germline V CDR1 and CDR2: ENHRY, SYGVKD. CDR3 length: 14 residues. Sequencing was carried out using peripheral blood. The chain carries TRBV10-3 and TRBJ1-1, with D possibly TRBD1 on 6 matching bases. This receptor was identified in a woman aged 65 to 85 with acute or convalescent COVID-19. CDR3 sequence reads: CAISHRELNPEAFF. In DNA form, the CDR3 reads TGTGCCATCAGCCACAGGGAACTAAATCCTGAAGCTTTCTTT.